Listed here are 31 T cell receptor beta chains from one sample, sequenced in a study of blood T cells in healthy people across ages. A J-beta primer mix and a sample-barcoded 5' primer were used in a second PCR of roughly 6 to 11 cycles. TCRdb recomputed calls from the 5' RACE reads with MiXCR, one row per CDR3 protein. The sample has 650,000 to 800,000 distinct CDR3 sequences; roughly 44% are singletons. The sample was blood. These receptors were obtained from a man aged 55 to 70 in good health.

The chain links TRBV12-3 or TRBV12-4 to TRBJ2-1; D is possibly TRBD2 (6 bases). The J call may be in error: the DNA end matches TRBJ2-7 better. The CDR3 is 15 amino acids. The CDR3 sequence is CASSLLGLDYNEQYF. The CDR3 coding sequence is TGTGCCAGCAGTTTATTGGGCCTGGACTACAATGAGCAGTACTTC.

V is TRBV4-3 and J is TRBJ2-7; D not resolved. Germline values: CDR1 LGHNA, CDR2 YSLEER. V was pared by 0 bases and J by 4 bases, with 7 bases between. The CDR3 length is 13 residues. The CDR3 nucleotides are TGCGCCAGCAGCCAAGATTTCGAGTACGAGCAGTACTTC. Amino acids: CASSQDFEYEQYF.

Concerning this clonotype: A read error may account for a junction end that differs from germline. The chain recombines TRBV12-3 or TRBV12-4 with TRBJ1-6; D uncertain. The CDR3 consists of 15 residues. The CDR3 sequence: CVSSPRTERSLPLHF. CDR3 coding DNA: TGTGTCAGCAGTCCACGGACGGAGAGAAGTTTACCCCTCCACTTT.

V is TRBV7-9 and J is TRBJ2-7, with TRBD2 matching over 7 bases. The CDR3 has 14 residues. Germline V gene sequence: CDR1 SEHNR, CDR2 FQNEAQ (reference sequence). With V trimmed by 1 base and J by 6 bases, 6 bases remained unmatched. CDR3 sequence reads: CASSLVRTSTEQYF. In DNA, the CDR3 is TGTGCCAGCAGCTTAGTGAGGACTAGTACCGAGCAGTACTTC. Using reference TRBV7-9 and TRBJ2-7 for the parts outside the CDR3, the full variable domain is DTGVSQNPRHKITKRGQNVTFRCDPISEHNRLYWYRQTLGQGPEFLTYFQNEAQLEKSRLLSDRFSAERPKGSFSTLEIQRTEQGDSAMYLCASSLVRTSTEQYFGPGTRLTVT.

The chain carries TRBV7-3 and TRBJ2-1; 8 bases line up with TRBD1. The ends lost 5 bases at V and 2 bases at J; junction bases unmatched: 8. There are 16 residues in the CDR3. CDR1 and CDR2 (germline): SGHTA, FQGTGA. DNA for the CDR3: TGTGCCAGCAGCCCTACAGGGGGTGGAGCCTACAATGAGCAGTTCTTC. It codes for CASSPTGGGAYNEQFF.

This clonotype was detected once. The chain is built from TRBV11-3 and TRBJ1-6, with a tentative D call TRBD1 (6 bases). Germline CDR1 reads SGHNT; CDR2 reads YENEEA. The CDR3 covers 15 residues. The V and J ends lost 0 bases and 9 bases respectively, with 12 bases between them. CDR3 amino acids: CASSLDFGGLSPLHF. As DNA, the CDR3 is TGTGCCAGCAGCTTAGATTTTGGGGGGCTTTCACCCCTCCACTTT.

This clonotype turned up a few times. The chain employs TRBV5-1 and TRBJ2-5; 7 nucleotides agree with TRBD1. The ends lost 4 bases at V and 1 base at J; junction bases unmatched: 10. Germline CDR1 is SGHRS and CDR2 is YFSETQ. The CDR3 sequence is 16 residues long. For the CDR3, the DNA is TGCGCCAGCAGCGGCAAGAGACAGGGTGGCCAAGAGACCCAGTACTTC. It is translated as CASSGKRQGGQETQYF.

The CDR3 nucleotides read TGCGCCAGCAGCCCTCGGGACAGTGGCTACAATGAGCAGTACTTC. Its translation is CASSPRDSGYNEQYF. The rearrangement joins TRBV4-3 to TRBJ2-7; 7 bases are shared with TRBD1. V shed 4 bases, J shed 7 bases, and the junction held 13 bases outside the gene matches. CDR1 LGHNA and CDR2 YSLEER come from the germline V gene. There are 15 residues in the CDR3.

This clonotype was counted many times. The chain links TRBV7-2 to TRBJ2-5, with TRBD1 matching 10 bases. The CDR3 covers 14 residues. The V and J ends lost 3 bases and 5 bases, in that order; junction bases with no gene match: 3. CDR1 is SGHTA, CDR2 FQGNSA, per germline. CDR3 in DNA: TGTGCCAGCAGCTTCCGGGACAGGGGTGAGACCCAGTACTTC. Translated, it gives CASSFRDRGETQYF.

The V gene is TRBV27, the J gene TRBJ2-7; TRBD2 matches 15 bases. J gave up 0 bases and V 5 bases, and 8 bases lay outside the gene matches. CDR3 length: 18 amino acids. Germline V gives CDR1 MNHEY, CDR2 SMNVEV (reference sequence). CDR3 nucleotides: TGTGCCAGCAGTCTGGGACGGACTAGCGGGGGGGTCTCCTACGAGCAGTACTTC. This encodes CASSLGRTSGGVSYEQYF.

With regard to this clonotype: A read error may account for a junction end that differs from germline. The chain combines TRBV20-1 with TRBJ2-1; D perhaps matches TRBD2 (5 bases). The CDR3 totals 14 residues. The germline gives CDR1 DFQATT, CDR2 SNEGSKA (reference sequence). CDR3 loop: CSARVGSSHNEQFF. The DNA for the CDR3 is TGCAGTGCTAGAGTTGGGAGCTCCCACAATGAGCAGTTCTTC.

This rearrangement joins TRBV5-5 to TRBJ2-4; D is unclear. The CDR3 sequence is 13 residues long. CDR1 is SGHKS and CDR2 is YYEKEE in the germline V gene (reference sequence). The ends were cut back, 1 base at V and 13 bases at J, with 15 bases in the middle. DNA of the CDR3: TGTGCCAGCAGCTTGATAGCATTGCAGGAGCAGTACTTC. It yields the protein CASSLIALQEQYF.

V gene TRBV5-5 combines with J gene TRBJ2-7; D perhaps matches TRBD2 (5 bases). CDR1 SGHKS and CDR2 YYEKEE come from the germline V gene (reference sequence). The CDR3 sequence is 14 residues long. Trimming took off 0 bases at V and 1 base at J, with 8 bases between the two ends. CDR3 nucleotide sequence: TGTGCCAGCAGCTTGGTGGAGGAATCCTACGAGCAGTACTTC. This encodes CASSLVEESYEQYF.

This sequence joins TRBV19 and TRBJ1-2, with 10 bases matching TRBD1. The CDR3 sequence is 15 residues long. J gave up 9 bases and V 4 bases, and 11 bases lay outside the gene matches. CDR1 LNHDA and CDR2 SQIVND come from the germline V gene (reference sequence). The CDR3 nucleotides are TGTGCCAGTAGTAGAGACAGGGGGCTAGTTCAACGCTACACCTTC. This sequence encodes CASSRDRGLVQRYTF.

This chain links TRBV5-4 with TRBJ2-7; D gene ambiguous. Germline V gene sequence: CDR1 SGHNT, CDR2 YYREEE (reference sequence). This CDR3 is 14 amino acids long. Trimming removed 1 base from V and 0 bases from J, with 8 bases in between. The CDR3 sequence: CASSLRGYSYEQYF. CDR3 nucleotide sequence: TGTGCCAGCAGCTTGAGAGGTTACTCCTACGAGCAGTACTTC.

CDR3: CASSSGVGGVASGANVLTF. The CDR3 DNA reads as TGTGCCAGCAGCTCCGGGGTCGGGGGAGTTGCGTCCGGGGCCAACGTCCTGACTTTC. This rearrangement joins TRBV6-1 to TRBJ2-6, with a possible D match to TRBD2 (6 bases). The ends were cut back, 6 bases at V and 4 bases at J, with 25 bases in the middle. The germline V gene encodes CDR1 MNHNS and CDR2 SASEGT. The CDR3 extends over 19 amino acids.

The count of this clonotype is one. The genes are TRBV11-2 and TRBJ2-5; 10 bases line up with TRBD1. CDR1 is SGHAT and CDR2 is FQNNGV in the germline V gene. This CDR3 contains 17 residues. With 1 base clipped from V and 3 bases from J, the junction kept 8 bases outside the gene matches. The CDR3 DNA reads as TGTGCCAGCAGCTTAGGGGTGGACAGGGGGTTTGAAGAGACCCAGTACTTC. Encoded protein: CASSLGVDRGFEETQYF.

This chain links TRBV12-3 or TRBV12-4 with TRBJ2-5; D is possibly TRBD2 (8 bases). V lost 6 bases and J lost 0, with 17 bases in between. The CDR3 covers 16 residues. In DNA, the CDR3 is TGTGCCAGCAGCCGGGGGGGACAGTCTTACCAAGAGACCCAGTACTTC. Protein sequence: CASSRGGQSYQETQYF.

This clonotype was detected only a few times. The chain couples TRBV7-2 to TRBJ1-4, with D perhaps matching TRBD1 (6 bases). The CDR3 has 16 residues. Trimming cost V 2 bases and J 2 bases, with 12 bases left between them. The germline V gene encodes CDR1 SGHTA and CDR2 FQGNSA. The CDR3 reads CASSLLWGPTNEKLFF. In DNA, the CDR3 is TGTGCCAGCAGCTTACTCTGGGGGCCCACTAATGAAAAACTGTTTTTT.

This chain connects TRBV27 to TRBJ2-7; weak D call: TRBD1 (5 bases). This CDR3 is 13 amino acids long. The V end was cut by 4 bases, the J end by 5 bases, with 12 bases between. CDR1 and CDR2 from the germline V gene are MNHEY and SMNVEV (reference sequence). CDR3 sequence reads: CASSSRGTNEQYF. The CDR3 DNA sequence: TGTGCCAGCAGTTCTAGGGGAACGAACGAGCAGTACTTC.

This clonotype was seen more than once but under ten times. The gene calls are TRBV3-1 and TRBJ2-5; D is unresolved. Germline V CDR1 and CDR2: LGHDT, YNNKEL (reference sequence). V was pared by 9 bases and J by 4 bases, with 18 bases between. The CDR3 sequence is 14 residues long. The CDR3 DNA follows: TGTGCCAGTCAGAACCCAGGCCGCGGAGAGACCCAGTACTTC. Its translation is CASQNPGRGETQYF.

There are a few counts of this clonotype. The V and J genes are TRBV27 and TRBJ1-2; D not certain. This CDR3 contains 13 residues. Germline assignment: CDR1 MNHEY and CDR2 SMNVEV (reference sequence). V lost 3 bases and J 3 bases, leaving 8 bases between the germline ends. The CDR3 DNA is TGTGCCAGCAGTTTTGCCAGTGACTATGGCTACACCTTC. It is translated as CASSFASDYGYTF.

This sequence joins TRBV7-6 and TRBJ2-3; TRBD2 matches 10 bases. CDR3 length equals 16 residues. Germline V gene sequence: CDR1 SGHVS, CDR2 FNYEAQ. Losses at the gene ends were 5 bases for V and 8 bases for J; bases not matched to a gene: 13. The CDR3 sequence is CASSPQGAGGTITQYF. CDR3 sequence (DNA): TGTGCCAGCAGCCCCCAGGGAGCGGGGGGGACTATTACGCAGTATTTT.

The chain links TRBV20-1 to TRBJ2-3; a possible D gene is TRBD2 (6 bases). The V gene lost 1 base and the J gene lost 1 base, with 15 bases spanning the gap. CDR1 DFQATT and CDR2 SNEGSKA come from the germline V gene (reference sequence). The CDR3 sequence is 16 residues long. In DNA, the CDR3 is TGCAGTGCTAGAGCCTCTAGCGCATTCGGCACAGATACGCAGTATTTT. It yields the protein CSARASSAFGTDTQYF.

The V call is TRBV12-3 or TRBV12-4, the J call TRBJ2-3, with a possible D match to TRBD1 (6 bases). The V gene lost 6 bases and the J gene lost 4 bases, with 11 bases spanning the gap. This CDR3 is 13 amino acids long. The CDR3 bases are TGTGCCAGCAGCATGGGGGCCCCAGATACGCAGTATTTT. Its protein product is CASSMGAPDTQYF.

The V gene is TRBV5-1, the J gene TRBJ2-1; 10 positions match TRBD2. Germline V lookup: CDR1 SGHRS, CDR2 YFSETQ. V gave up 4 bases and J gave up 7 bases; unmatched junction bases: 11. The CDR3 spans 16 residues. In DNA, the CDR3 is TGCGCCAGCAGCCCGGGGCCTAGCGGGGGTCATAATGAGCAGTTCTTC. Its protein product is CASSPGPSGGHNEQFF.

This clonotype was counted ten times or more. The chain couples TRBV10-3 to TRBJ2-4; tentatively, D is TRBD1 (6 bases). Germline CDR1 ENHRY, CDR2 SYGVKD. The CDR3 covers 16 residues. Deletions cut 0 bases from V and 8 bases from J, with 17 bases between. The DNA of the CDR3 is TGTGCCATCAGTGAGTCGAATCCAGGGGTAAGGGACATTCAGTACTTC. It codes for CAISESNPGVRDIQYF.

This clonotype was counted a few times. This sequence joins TRBV20-1 and TRBJ2-3; D is ambiguous. Looked up from germline, CDR1 is DFQATT and CDR2 is SNEGSKA (reference sequence). Trimming shortened V by 1 base and J by 1 base, and 12 bases separated the two germline ends. The CDR3 loop spans 15 amino acids. The CDR3 is CSARVRPLGTDTQYF. The CDR3 DNA reads TGCAGTGCTAGAGTCCGCCCTCTAGGCACAGATACGCAGTATTTT.

This clonotype was seen a handful of times. The V and J genes are TRBV24-1 and TRBJ2-3; the D is unclear. The germline V gene has CDR1 KGHDR and CDR2 SFDVKD. CDR3 size: 14 residues. Deletions cut 7 bases from V and 1 base from J, with 11 bases between. CDR3: CATSERFRTDTQYF. The CDR3 DNA follows: TGTGCCACCAGCGAGAGATTCCGCACAGATACGCAGTATTTT.

The chain carries TRBV7-9 and TRBJ2-3; D unclear. V gave up 3 bases and J gave up 4 bases, with 5 bases separating them. CDR3 size: 12 residues. Germline values: CDR1 SEHNR, CDR2 FQNEAQ (reference sequence). The CDR3 DNA reads TGTGCCAGCAGCTTCTCCCCAGATACGCAGTATTTT. Its protein product is CASSFSPDTQYF. Full variable domain (rest looked up from reference TRBV7-9 and TRBJ2-3): DTGVSQNPRHKITKRGQNVTFRCDPISEHNRLYWYRQTLGQGPEFLTYFQNEAQLEKSRLLSDRFSAERPKGSFSTLEIQRTEQGDSAMYLCASSFSPDTQYFGPGTRLTVL.

The V gene is TRBV9, the J gene TRBJ2-5; 8 bases map to TRBD1. Matching the DNA end better, TRBJ2-7 makes the J call doubtful. CDR1 is SGDLS and CDR2 is YYNGEE in the germline V gene. This CDR3 contains 17 residues. The CDR3 is CASSVGMHKDRVYEQYF. DNA of the CDR3: TGTGCCAGCAGCGTAGGGATGCACAAGGACAGGGTCTACGAGCAGTACTTC.